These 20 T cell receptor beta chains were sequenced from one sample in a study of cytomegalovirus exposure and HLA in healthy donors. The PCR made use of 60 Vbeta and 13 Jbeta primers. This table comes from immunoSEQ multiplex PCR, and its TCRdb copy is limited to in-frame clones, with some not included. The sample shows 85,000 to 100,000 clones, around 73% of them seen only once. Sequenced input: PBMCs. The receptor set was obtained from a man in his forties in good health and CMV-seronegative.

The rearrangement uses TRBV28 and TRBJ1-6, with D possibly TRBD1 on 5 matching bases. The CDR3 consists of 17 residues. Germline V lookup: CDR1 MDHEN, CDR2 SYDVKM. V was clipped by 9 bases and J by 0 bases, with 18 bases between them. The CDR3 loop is CASRDFGSSSYNSPLHF. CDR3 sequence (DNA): TGTGCCAGTAGGGACTTTGGTTCAAGCTCCTATAATTCACCCCTCCACTTT.

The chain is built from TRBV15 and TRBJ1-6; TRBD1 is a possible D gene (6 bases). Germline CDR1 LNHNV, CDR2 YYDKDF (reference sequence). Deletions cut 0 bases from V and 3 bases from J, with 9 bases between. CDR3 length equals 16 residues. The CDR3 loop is CATSRDRQDYNSPLHF. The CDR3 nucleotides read TGTGCCACCAGCAGAGATCGACAGGACTATAATTCACCCCTCCACTTT.

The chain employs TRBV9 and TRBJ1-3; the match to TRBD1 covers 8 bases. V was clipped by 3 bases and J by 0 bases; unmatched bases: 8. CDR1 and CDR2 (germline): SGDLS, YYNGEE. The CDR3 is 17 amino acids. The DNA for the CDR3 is TGTGCCAGCAGCGAATCCCAGGGGGCTGACTCTGGAAACACCATATATTTT. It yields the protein CASSESQGADSGNTIYF.

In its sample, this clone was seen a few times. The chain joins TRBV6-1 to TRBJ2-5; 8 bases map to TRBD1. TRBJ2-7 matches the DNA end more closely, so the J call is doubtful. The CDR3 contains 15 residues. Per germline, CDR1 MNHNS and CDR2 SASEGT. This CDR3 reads CASSESAGGIYEQYF. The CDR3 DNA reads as TGTGCCAGCAGTGAATCTGCAGGGGGCATCTACGAGCAGTACTTC.

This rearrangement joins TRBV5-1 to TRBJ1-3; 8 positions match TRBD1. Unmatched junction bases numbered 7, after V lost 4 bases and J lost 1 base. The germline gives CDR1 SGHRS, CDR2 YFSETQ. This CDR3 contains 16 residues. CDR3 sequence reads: CASSILQGVSGNTIYF. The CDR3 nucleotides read TGCGCCAGCAGCATATTACAGGGGGTGTCTGGAAACACCATATATTTT.

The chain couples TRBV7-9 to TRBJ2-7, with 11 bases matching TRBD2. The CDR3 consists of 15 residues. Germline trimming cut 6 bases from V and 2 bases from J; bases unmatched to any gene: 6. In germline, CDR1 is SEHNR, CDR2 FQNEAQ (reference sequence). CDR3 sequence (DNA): TGTGCCAGCAGACCTCAACTAGCGGGGGCCTACGAGCAGTACTTC. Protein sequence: CASRPQLAGAYEQYF. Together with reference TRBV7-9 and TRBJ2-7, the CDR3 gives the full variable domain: DTGVSQNPRHKITKRGQNVTFRCDPISEHNRLYWYRQTLGQGPEFLTYFQNEAQLEKSRLLSDRFSAERPKGSFSTLEIQRTEQGDSAMYLCASRPQLAGAYEQYFGPGTRLTVT.

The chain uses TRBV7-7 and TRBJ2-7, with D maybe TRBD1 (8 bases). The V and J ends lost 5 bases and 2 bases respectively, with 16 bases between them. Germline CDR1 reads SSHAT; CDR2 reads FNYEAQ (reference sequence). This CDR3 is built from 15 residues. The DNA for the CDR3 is TGTGCCAGCAGCCATGGACAGGGAGGGACCTACGAGCAGTACTTC. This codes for CASSHGQGGTYEQYF.

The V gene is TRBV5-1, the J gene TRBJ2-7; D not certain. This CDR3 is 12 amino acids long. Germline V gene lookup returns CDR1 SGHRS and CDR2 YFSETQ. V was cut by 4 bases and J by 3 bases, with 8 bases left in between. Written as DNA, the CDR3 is TGCGCCAGCAGCCCAGACATCTACGAGCAGTACTTC. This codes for CASSPDIYEQYF.

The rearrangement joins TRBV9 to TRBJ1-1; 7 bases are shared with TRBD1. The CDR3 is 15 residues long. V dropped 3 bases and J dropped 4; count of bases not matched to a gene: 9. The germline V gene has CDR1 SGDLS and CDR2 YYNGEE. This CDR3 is CASSAQTGSGTEAFF. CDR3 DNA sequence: TGTGCCAGCAGCGCCCAGACAGGGTCAGGCACTGAAGCTTTCTTT.

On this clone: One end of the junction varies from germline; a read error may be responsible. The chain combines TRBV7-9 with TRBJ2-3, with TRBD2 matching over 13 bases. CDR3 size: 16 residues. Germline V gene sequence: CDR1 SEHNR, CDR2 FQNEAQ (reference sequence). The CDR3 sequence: CASSFGTSGNPDTQYF. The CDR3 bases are TGTGCTAGCAGCTTCGGGACTAGCGGGAATCCAGATACGCAGTATTTT.

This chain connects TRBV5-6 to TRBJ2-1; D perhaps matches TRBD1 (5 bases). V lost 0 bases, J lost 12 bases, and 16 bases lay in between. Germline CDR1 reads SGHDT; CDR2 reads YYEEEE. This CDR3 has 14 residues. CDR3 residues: CASSLGSQGHSQFF. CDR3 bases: TGTGCCAGCAGCTTGGGTAGTCAGGGTCATTCGCAGTTCTTC.

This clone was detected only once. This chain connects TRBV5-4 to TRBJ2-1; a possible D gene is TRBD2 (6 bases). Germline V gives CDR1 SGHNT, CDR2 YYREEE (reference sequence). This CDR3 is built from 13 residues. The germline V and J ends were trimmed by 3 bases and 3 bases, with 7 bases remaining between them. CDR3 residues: CASSSTSYNEQFF. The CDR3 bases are TGTGCCAGCAGCTCGACTAGCTACAATGAGCAGTTCTTC.

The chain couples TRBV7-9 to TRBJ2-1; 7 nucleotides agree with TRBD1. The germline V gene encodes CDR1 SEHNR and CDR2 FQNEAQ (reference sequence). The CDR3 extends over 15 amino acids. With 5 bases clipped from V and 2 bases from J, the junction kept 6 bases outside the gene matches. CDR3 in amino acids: CASSASRGTYNEQFF. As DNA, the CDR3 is TGTGCCAGCAGCGCCAGCAGGGGGACCTACAATGAGCAGTTCTTC.

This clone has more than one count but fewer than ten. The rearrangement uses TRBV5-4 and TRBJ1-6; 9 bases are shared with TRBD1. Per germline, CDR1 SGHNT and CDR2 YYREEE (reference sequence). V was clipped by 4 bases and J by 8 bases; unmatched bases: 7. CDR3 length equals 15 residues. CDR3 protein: CASSTRDREDSPLHF. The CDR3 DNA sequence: TGTGCCAGCAGCACCCGGGACAGGGAGGATTCACCCCTCCACTTT.

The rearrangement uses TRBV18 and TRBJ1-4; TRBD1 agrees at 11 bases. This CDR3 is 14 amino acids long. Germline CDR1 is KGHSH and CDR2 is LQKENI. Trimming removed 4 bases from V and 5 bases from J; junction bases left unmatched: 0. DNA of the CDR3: TGTGCCAGCTCACGGGACAGGGGGAATGAAAAACTGTTTTTT. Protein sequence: CASSRDRGNEKLFF.

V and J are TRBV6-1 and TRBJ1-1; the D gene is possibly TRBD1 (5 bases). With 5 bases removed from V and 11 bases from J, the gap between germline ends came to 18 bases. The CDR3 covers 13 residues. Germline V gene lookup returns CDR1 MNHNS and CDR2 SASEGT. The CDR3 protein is CASSTRQSLSAFF. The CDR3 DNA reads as TGTGCCAGCAGTACCCGACAGTCCCTCAGCGCTTTCTTT.

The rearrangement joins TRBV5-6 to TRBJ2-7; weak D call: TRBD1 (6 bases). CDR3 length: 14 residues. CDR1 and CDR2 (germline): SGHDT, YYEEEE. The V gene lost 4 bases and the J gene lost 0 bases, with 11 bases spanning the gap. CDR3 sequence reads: CASSGDRSSYEQYF. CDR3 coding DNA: TGTGCCAGCAGCGGTGACAGGAGCTCCTACGAGCAGTACTTC.

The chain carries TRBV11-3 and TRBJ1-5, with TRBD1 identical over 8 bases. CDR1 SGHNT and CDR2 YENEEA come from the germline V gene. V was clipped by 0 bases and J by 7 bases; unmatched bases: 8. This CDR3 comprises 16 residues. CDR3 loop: CASSLDTGGALQPQHF. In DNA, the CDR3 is TGTGCCAGCAGCTTAGATACAGGGGGGGCCCTCCAGCCCCAGCATTTT.

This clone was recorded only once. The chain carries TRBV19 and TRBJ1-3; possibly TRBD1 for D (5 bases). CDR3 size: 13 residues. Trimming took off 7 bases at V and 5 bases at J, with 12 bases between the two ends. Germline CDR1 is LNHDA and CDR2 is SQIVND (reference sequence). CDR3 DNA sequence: TGTGCCAGTACCAGACCAGGGCGAAACACCATATATTTT. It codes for CASTRPGRNTIYF.

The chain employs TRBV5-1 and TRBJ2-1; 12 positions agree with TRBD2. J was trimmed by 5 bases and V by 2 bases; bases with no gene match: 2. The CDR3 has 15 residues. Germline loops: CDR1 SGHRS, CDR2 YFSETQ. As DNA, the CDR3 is TGCGCCAGCAGCTTAACTAGCGGGGGGCACAATGAGCAGTTCTTC. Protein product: CASSLTSGGHNEQFF.